In this sample, the clone carrying this T cell receptor (beta chain) turned up many times. The antigen is unknown. TCRdb called the reads again in MiXCR, with one record for every CDR3 protein. The repertoire holds 200,000 to 300,000 distinct CDR3 sequences, with under 8.5% as singletons. The data originate from a study of T cell repertoires in cytomegalovirus infection. Findings and caveats of the study: CMV-specific TCR beta clonotypes restricted by HLA-C dominated the ex vivo response.

Trimming took off 1 base at V and 0 bases at J, with 7 bases between the two ends. Germline lookup yields CDR1 SGHTA and CDR2 FQGNSA. The CDR3 contains 14 residues. This sequence was found in a human donor in good health (CMV status not recorded). Some clones in this sample may be carry-over from other donors' samples. The chain joins TRBV7-2 to TRBJ2-7; D uncertain. The sequenced sample consisted of PBMCs. The CDR3 region has the DNA TGTGCCAGCAGCTTAGATTACAGCTCCTACGAGCAGTACTTC. Protein: CASSLDYSSYEQYF.